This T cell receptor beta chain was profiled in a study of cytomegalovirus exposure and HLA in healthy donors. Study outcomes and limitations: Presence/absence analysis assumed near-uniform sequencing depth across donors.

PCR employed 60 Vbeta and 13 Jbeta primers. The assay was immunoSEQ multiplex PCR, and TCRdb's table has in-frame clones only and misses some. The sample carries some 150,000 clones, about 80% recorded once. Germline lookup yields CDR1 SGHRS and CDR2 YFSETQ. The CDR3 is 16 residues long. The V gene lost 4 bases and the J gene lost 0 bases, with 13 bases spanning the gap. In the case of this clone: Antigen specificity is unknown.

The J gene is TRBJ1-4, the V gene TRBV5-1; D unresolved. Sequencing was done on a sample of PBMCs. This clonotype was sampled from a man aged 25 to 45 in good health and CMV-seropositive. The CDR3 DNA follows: TGCGCCAGCAGCCGAAGGCAGGCCTCAACTAATGAAAAACTGTTTTTT. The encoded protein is CASSRRQASTNEKLFF.